This T cell receptor beta chain was retrieved from a study of T cell repertoires in cytomegalovirus infection. Turning to the study itself: From public TCR beta signatures came an indication of both CMV infection and matching HLA type. General study points: Adding up the frequency of public TCR beta families identified people who carried CMV plus the relevant HLA.

V trimming: 2 bases; J trimming: 2 bases; junction bases outside the gene matches: 4. CDR3 length: 16 residues. As concerns this clonotype: Its specificity is not known.

Via MiXCR, TCRdb re-called the reads, giving one row per CDR3 protein. Seen here are fewer than 300,000 distinct CDR3 sequences, 20% to 30% observed once, and the top ten hold 14%. Sequences were obtained from PBMCs. The receptor was derived from a human donor in good health (CMV status not recorded). Some clones in this sample may be carry-over from other donors' samples. The V gene is TRBV12-3 or TRBV12-4, the J gene TRBJ2-3, with 10 bases identical to TRBD2. CDR3 sequence: CASSLKLAGATDTQYF. CDR3 DNA: TGTGCCAGCAGTTTAAAGCTAGCGGGGGCCACAGATACGCAGTATTTT.